Presented here are 30 T cell receptor beta chains from one specimen sequenced in a study of blood T cell repertoires in COVID-19. Produced via immunoSEQ multiplex PCR; TCRdb's table is partial and in-frame only. The profile shows under 350,000 clones, around nine tenths of them singletons. The sample comprised PBMCs or T cells enriched from blood (not recorded which). These TCRs come from a woman aged 18 to 35 who had recovered from COVID-19.

The chain recombines TRBV15 with TRBJ1-6; weak D call: TRBD1 (5 bases). In germline, CDR1 is LNHNV, CDR2 YYDKDF (reference sequence). Trimming cost V 5 bases and J 0 bases, with 17 bases left between them. The CDR3 has 18 amino acids. The CDR3 coding sequence is TGTGCCACCAGCTCACGGGACGGGAGAAGCTCCTATAATTCACCCCTCCACTTT. It specifies CATSSRDGRSSYNSPLHF.

This chain links TRBV19 with TRBJ2-5, with D maybe TRBD1 (5 bases). The germline V gene has CDR1 LNHDA and CDR2 SQIVND (reference sequence). Trimming stripped 9 bases from V and 0 bases from J, with 11 bases between. This CDR3 has 13 amino acids. In DNA, the CDR3 is TGTGCCAGCCAGGGCCAGTACCAAGAGACCCAGTACTTC. Translating it yields CASQGQYQETQYF.

The V gene is TRBV7-8, the J gene TRBJ2-2; the D gene is possibly TRBD1 (5 bases). Germline V lookup: CDR1 SGHVS, CDR2 FQNEAQ. The CDR3 contains 17 residues. V lost 5 bases and J lost 8, with 24 bases in between. DNA of the CDR3: TGTGCCAGCAGCCGAGCGACCCAACAGGTTCGAGCGGGGGAGCTGTTTTTT. Its protein is CASSRATQQVRAGELFF.

This chain joins TRBV27 and TRBJ1-4; no clear D gene. Trimming pared 2 bases from V and 1 base from J, leaving 5 bases between. The CDR3 extends over 14 amino acids. The germline gives CDR1 MNHEY, CDR2 SMNVEV (reference sequence). In DNA, the CDR3 is TGTGCCAGCAGTTTAGCGGGAACTAATGAAAAACTGTTTTTT. Translating it yields CASSLAGTNEKLFF.

The chain links TRBV7-6 to TRBJ2-3; 8 nucleotides match TRBD2. The CDR3 runs to 17 residues. The V gene's germline CDR1 is SGHVS and CDR2 FNYEAQ. V lost 5 bases, J lost 2 bases, and 12 bases stayed unmatched. CDR3 nucleotide sequence: TGTGCCAGCAGCCCCGCCGCGGTTAGCGGGGACACAGATACGCAGTATTTT. This translates into CASSPAAVSGDTDTQYF.

The V call is TRBV6-6, the J call TRBJ1-1, with a weak D call TRBD1 (6 bases). The germline gives CDR1 MNHNY, CDR2 SVGAGI (reference sequence). The CDR3 is 14 amino acids. The V end was cut by 5 bases, the J end by 2 bases, with 12 bases between. CDR3: CASSQNRANTEAFF. CDR3 bases: TGTGCCAGCAGTCAAAACAGGGCTAACACTGAAGCTTTCTTT.

The V and J genes are TRBV28 and TRBJ2-5, with D unclear. The V gene's germline CDR1 is MDHEN and CDR2 SYDVKM. V shed 2 bases and J shed 4 bases, with 5 bases lying between them. The CDR3 is 12 residues long. The DNA for the CDR3 is TGTGCCAGCAGTTTAACGGGAGAGACCCAGTACTTC. Its translation: CASSLTGETQYF.

The chain carries TRBV25-1 and TRBJ2-7; weak D call: TRBD1 (6 bases). V gave up 1 base and J gave up 7 bases, with 23 bases separating them. The CDR3 consists of 17 residues. The germline V gene encodes CDR1 MGHDK and CDR2 SYGVNS. This CDR3 reads CASSESRWLGTQGEQYF. DNA for the CDR3: TGTGCCAGCAGTGAATCTCGGTGGTTAGGGACACAGGGTGAGCAGTACTTC.

CDR3 DNA sequence: TGTGCCAGCAGTCCTACGACAGGGAGCTCCTATAATTCACCCCTCCACTTT. Amino acid sequence: CASSPTTGSSYNSPLHF. V gene TRBV27 combines with J gene TRBJ1-6, with 7 nucleotides matching TRBD1. Trimming cost V 5 bases and J 0 bases; bases outside gene matches: 7. The CDR3 is 17 residues long. Germline loops: CDR1 MNHEY, CDR2 SMNVEV (reference sequence).

The chain is built from TRBV7-9 and TRBJ2-5; 9 nucleotides agree with TRBD2. The CDR3 is made up of 16 amino acids. The germline V gene encodes CDR1 SEHNR and CDR2 FQNEAQ (reference sequence). V lost 4 bases and J lost 3; bases outside the gene matches: 9. CDR3 in DNA: TGTGCCAGCAGCTCCCGCGGGGCTAGCGGGGAAGAGACCCAGTACTTC. The encoded protein is CASSSRGASGEETQYF.

This clone has just a few counts. The chain employs TRBV2 and TRBJ2-3; TRBD2 matches 12 bases. With V trimmed by 5 bases and J by 6 bases, 9 bases remained unmatched. Germline V CDR1 and CDR2: SNHLY, FYNNEI. There are 16 residues in the CDR3. The DNA for the CDR3 is TGTGCCAGCAGTCCTCCTAGCGGGGGGGACCGGGATACGCAGTATTTT. Protein: CASSPPSGGDRDTQYF.

The gene calls are TRBV11-2 and TRBJ2-5, with 13 bases identical to TRBD2. V dropped 4 bases and J dropped 4; count of bases not matched to a gene: 6. The CDR3 has 16 amino acids. Germline CDR1 is SGHAT and CDR2 is FQNNGV. In nucleotides, the CDR3 is TGTGCCAGCAGCTCTCCGACTAGCGGGAGGCGAGAGACCCAGTACTTC. Translated, it gives CASSSPTSGRRETQYF.

The chain combines TRBV13 with TRBJ2-7; 10 positions match TRBD2. Germline assignment: CDR1 PRHDT and CDR2 FYEKMQ (reference sequence). Trimming removed 6 bases from V and 2 bases from J; junction bases left unmatched: 13. The CDR3 has 17 residues. CDR3 region: CASSGGVLAGLPYEQYF. The DNA of the CDR3 is TGTGCCAGCAGTGGGGGAGTACTAGCGGGACTGCCCTACGAGCAGTACTTC.

The chain combines TRBV2 with TRBJ2-1; TRBD2 might be the D (6 bases). CDR3 size: 12 residues. Germline values: CDR1 SNHLY, CDR2 FYNNEI. V was pared by 4 bases and J by 10 bases, with 11 bases between. CDR3 nucleotide sequence: TGTGCCAGCAGTGGCGCTGGGGGGGAGCAGTTCTTC. Protein: CASSGAGGEQFF.

With respect to this clone: Other DNA sequences in the same sample also yield this CDR3. The chain joins TRBV18 to TRBJ2-7; 12 bases map to TRBD2. Germline CDR1 is KGHSH and CDR2 is LQKENI. The CDR3 contains 15 residues. V trimming: 3 bases; J trimming: 2 bases; junction bases outside the gene matches: 2. This CDR3 reads CASSPTSGGTYEQYF. CDR3 nucleotide sequence: TGTGCCAGCTCACCGACTAGCGGGGGCACCTACGAGCAGTACTTC. Full variable domain (outside the CDR3, taken from reference TRBV18 and TRBJ2-7): NAGVMQNPRHLVRRRGQEARLRCSPMKGHSHVYWYRQLPEEGLKFMVYLQKENIIDESGMPKERFSAEFPKEGPSILRIQQVVRGDSAAYFCASSPTSGGTYEQYFGPGTRLTVT.

This clone was detected only once. This chain uses TRBV12-5 with TRBJ2-7; D gene unclear. Between the trimmed V and J ends, which lost 8 bases and 5 bases, there was a span of 13 bases. The CDR3 runs 12 residues. Germline loops: CDR1 LGHNT, CDR2 FRNRAP. The CDR3 region is CASWYRVDEQYF. The CDR3 coding sequence is TGTGCTAGTTGGTACCGAGTCGACGAGCAGTACTTC. The full variable domain, rest sourced from reference TRBV12-5 and TRBJ2-7, is DARVTQTPRHKVTEMGQEVTMRCQPILGHNTVFWYRQTMMQGLELLAYFRNRAPLDDSGMPKDRFSAEMPDATLATLKIQPSEPRDSAVYFCASWYRVDEQYFGPGTRLTVT.

The J gene is TRBJ1-1, the V gene TRBV27; TRBD1 agrees at 9 bases. The V segment lost 3 bases and the J segment 10 bases; nucleotides outside the gene matches: 3. This CDR3 spans 12 amino acids. Germline V gene lookup returns CDR1 MNHEY and CDR2 SMNVEV (reference sequence). The CDR3, as DNA: TGTGCCAGCAGTTTTGGGACAGGGCGAGCTTTCTTT. Protein: CASSFGTGRAFF.

The J gene is TRBJ2-7, the V gene TRBV5-4, with a tentative D call TRBD1 (6 bases). Germline CDR1 SGHNT, CDR2 YYREEE (reference sequence). The CDR3 is 18 residues long. V lost 2 bases, J lost 3 bases, and 24 bases lay in between. The CDR3 spells CASSLWFLDSFQFYEQYF. The CDR3 DNA reads TGTGCCAGCAGCTTATGGTTTTTGGACAGTTTTCAGTTCTACGAGCAGTACTTC.

The chain uses TRBV3-1 (or the pseudogene TRBV3-2) and TRBJ1-4; D is perhaps TRBD1 (6 bases). CDR1 and CDR2 (germline): LGHDT, YNNKEL (reference sequence). This CDR3 is built from 14 residues. The V end lost 6 bases, the J end lost 4 bases, and 12 bases lay between the germline ends. The CDR3 DNA reads TGTGCCAGCAGTCGAGGACAGTATAATGAAAAACTGTTTTTT. Translating it yields CASSRGQYNEKLFF.

This clone was observed once. The chain is built from TRBV4-1 and TRBJ2-1, with TRBD2 matching over 10 bases. The CDR3 length is 18 residues. Germline loops: CDR1 MGHRA, CDR2 YSYEKL. Trimming at V came to 1 base and at J to 1 base, leaving 7 bases not matched to a gene. CDR3 loop: CASSQASGSTASYNEQFF. The CDR3 DNA is TGCGCCAGCAGCCAAGCTAGCGGGAGTACGGCTTCCTACAATGAGCAGTTCTTC.

A few counts support this clone. V and J are TRBV5-5 and TRBJ1-2; D gene ambiguous. The CDR3 has 16 amino acids. Germline V lookup: CDR1 SGHKS, CDR2 YYEKEE (reference sequence). V dropped 7 bases and J dropped 2 bases, with 21 bases sitting between them. This CDR3 is CASVRNFGAGNYGYTF. CDR3 nucleotide sequence: TGTGCCAGCGTACGAAATTTTGGTGCGGGGAACTATGGCTACACCTTC.

The chain has TRBV7-3 and TRBJ2-1; 14 bases are a match to TRBD2. Germline V CDR1 and CDR2: SGHTA, FQGTGA. V trimming: 1 base; J trimming: 8 bases; junction bases outside the gene matches: 4. The CDR3 sequence is 16 residues long. The CDR3 DNA reads TGTGCCAGCAGCTTAAGAGGGACTAGCGGGAGTGATGAGCAGTTCTTC. Translation: CASSLRGTSGSDEQFF.

The chain employs TRBV4-1 and TRBJ1-3, with D possibly being TRBD1 (6 bases). The CDR3 has 16 amino acids. From germline, CDR1 is MGHRA and CDR2 YSYEKL. V was clipped by 5 bases and J by 0 bases, with 14 bases between them. The chain's CDR3 is CASSAPQGSSGNTIYF. The CDR3 DNA reads as TGCGCCAGCAGCGCACCCCAGGGGTCCTCTGGAAACACCATATATTTT.

Of note for this clone: Other DNA sequences within the sample encode an identical CDR3. This sequence joins TRBV6-2 or TRBV6-3 and TRBJ1-1; 8 bases are a match to TRBD1. The CDR3 contains 15 residues. With V trimmed by 0 bases and J by 4 bases, 4 bases remained unmatched. Germline V gene sequence: CDR1 MNHEY, CDR2 SVGEGT. CDR3 nucleotides: TGTGCCAGCAGTTACTCCCCCACAGGGGGCACTGAAGCTTTCTTT. Protein sequence: CASSYSPTGGTEAFF.

The V gene is TRBV2, the J gene TRBJ1-1; TRBD1 is a possible D gene (6 bases). CDR3 size: 14 residues. The V and J ends lost 6 bases and 4 bases respectively, with 15 bases between them. CDR1 and CDR2 from the germline V gene are SNHLY and FYNNEI. The CDR3 spells CASSGRGRSTEAFF. The CDR3 region has the DNA TGTGCCAGCAGCGGCAGGGGCCGGAGCACTGAAGCTTTCTTT.

J is TRBJ1-1 and V is TRBV19; a possible D gene is TRBD1 (6 bases). The ends were cut back, 3 bases at V and 5 bases at J, with 16 bases in the middle. CDR3 length: 15 amino acids. Germline assignment: CDR1 LNHDA and CDR2 SQIVND (reference sequence). The CDR3 coding sequence is TGTGCCAGTAGTATCTTGGGGGCGCGGGGGACTGAAGCTTTCTTT. Protein: CASSILGARGTEAFF.

The V and J genes are TRBV5-1 and TRBJ2-3; 10 positions match TRBD2. Germline CDR1 and CDR2: SGHRS and YFSETQ. The CDR3 extends over 15 amino acids. The V segment lost 4 bases and the J segment 0 bases; nucleotides outside the gene matches: 2. This CDR3 is CASSGTSASTDTQYF. CDR3 DNA: TGCGCCAGCAGCGGGACTAGCGCGAGCACAGATACGCAGTATTTT.

V and J are TRBV19 and TRBJ2-7; D gene ambiguous. The V and J ends lost 5 bases and 3 bases respectively, with 14 bases between them. This CDR3 is built from 14 residues. The germline CDR1 and CDR2 sequences are LNHDA and SQIVND (reference sequence). CDR3 in amino acids: CASSPARGLYEQYF. The CDR3 nucleotides read TGTGCCAGTAGTCCCGCGCGTGGGCTCTACGAGCAGTACTTC. The full variable domain, completed using reference TRBV19 and TRBJ2-7, is DGGITQSPKYLFRKEGQNVTLSCEQNLNHDAMYWYRQDPGQGLRLIYYSQIVNDFQKGDIAEGYSVSREKKESFPLTVTSAQKNPTAFYLCASSPARGLYEQYFGPGTRLTVT.

The chain couples TRBV5-1 to TRBJ2-1, with TRBD2 matching 7 bases. V dropped 3 bases and J dropped 7; count of bases not matched to a gene: 4. Looked up from germline, CDR1 is SGHRS and CDR2 is YFSETQ. The CDR3 sequence is 13 residues long. The CDR3 loop is CASSWTRRNEQFF. CDR3 DNA sequence: TGCGCCAGCAGCTGGACTAGAAGGAATGAGCAGTTCTTC.

The chain employs TRBV7-3 and TRBJ2-1, with D unclear. The CDR3 contains 15 residues. The germline V and J ends were trimmed by 4 bases and 7 bases, with 17 bases remaining between them. Germline V lookup: CDR1 SGHTA, CDR2 FQGTGA. In nucleotides, the CDR3 is TGTGCCAGCAGCTCCCCTCAAGCCTCGGTGAATGAGCAGTTCTTC. Residues: CASSSPQASVNEQFF. Supplemented by reference TRBV7-3 and TRBJ2-1, the full variable domain reads GAGVSQTPSNKVTEKGKYVELRCDPISGHTALYWYRQSLGQGPEFLIYFQGTGAADDSGLPNDRFFAVRPEGSVSTLKIQRTERGDSAVYLCASSSPQASVNEQFFGPGTRLTVL.